Sequencing of this TCR beta chain was carried out in a study of blood T cell repertoires in COVID-19. At the level of the study: Material from acute and convalescent COVID-19 was sourced from the United States, Italy and Spain.

Germline V gene lookup returns CDR1 SGHRS and CDR2 YFSETQ. CDR3 length equals 16 residues. J gave up 6 bases and V 0 bases, and 4 bases lay outside the gene matches. TCRdb's copy holds only in-frame clones and misses some; the assay was immunoSEQ multiplex PCR. The profile covers roughly 100,000 clones, with less than 95% appearing a single time and over 5.5% taken by the ten largest. Sequencing was carried out using peripheral blood. This sequence originates from a man in his late teens or twenties with COVID-19, enrolled during active disease. The V and J genes are TRBV5-1 and TRBJ2-3, with 13 bases identical to TRBD2. Written as DNA, the CDR3 is TGCGCCAGCAGCTTGGGGACTAGCGGGAGTTTGGATACGCAGTATTTT. Protein product: CASSLGTSGSLDTQYF.